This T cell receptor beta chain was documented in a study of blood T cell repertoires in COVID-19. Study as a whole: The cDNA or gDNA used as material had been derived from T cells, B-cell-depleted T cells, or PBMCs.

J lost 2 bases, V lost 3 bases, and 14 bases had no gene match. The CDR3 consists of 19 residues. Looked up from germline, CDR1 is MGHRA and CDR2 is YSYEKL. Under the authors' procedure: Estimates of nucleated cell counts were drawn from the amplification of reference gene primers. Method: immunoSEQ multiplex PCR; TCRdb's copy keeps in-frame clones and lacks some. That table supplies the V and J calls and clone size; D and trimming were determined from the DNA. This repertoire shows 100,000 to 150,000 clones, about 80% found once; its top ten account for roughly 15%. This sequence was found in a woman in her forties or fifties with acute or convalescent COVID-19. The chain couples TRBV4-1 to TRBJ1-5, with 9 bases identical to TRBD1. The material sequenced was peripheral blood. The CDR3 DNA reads TGCGCCAGCAGCCAGGGACAGGGCTTTCTGTCTCTGGGCAATCAGCCCCAGCATTTT. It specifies CASSQGQGFLSLGNQPQHF.